The rows below give T cell receptor beta chains drawn from one sample of a study of long-term antiretroviral therapy in people with HIV. Assay: immunoSEQ multiplex PCR; the TCRdb copy retains only in-frame clones and omits some. The sample has more than 10,000 clones, roughly nine tenths seen once. Sequenced here: unsorted PBMCs, sampled 2.1 years after starting antiretroviral therapy. The source of these receptors is a woman in her 40s with HIV. Both conserved end residues are part of each CDR3. Each record gives: D gene, V gene, J gene, clone size, CDR3 DNA, CDR3 protein. The D gene is left open where the match is weak. Rows may omit the clone size; those that give it use once, few, many or a size class.

.,TRBV5-5,TRBJ2-3,.,TGTGCCAGCAGCCCTGCCCGAGAAACAGATACGCAGTATTTT,CASSPARETDTQYF
.,TRBV6-6,TRBJ2-7,.,TGTGCCAGCAGTTACGGGACCGCCAGCTACGAGCAGTACTTC,CASSYGTASYEQYF
TRBD2,TRBV5-4,TRBJ2-5,.,TGTGCCAGCAGGGCGGGACTAGCGGGGTTGGAGACCCAGTACTTC,CASRAGLAGLETQYF
.,TRBV7-9,TRBJ2-5,once,TGTGCCAGCAGCTCTCATCTAATCCAAGAGACCCAGTACTTC,CASSSHLIQETQYF
TRBD1,TRBV5-1,TRBJ1-1,.,TGCGCCAGCAGCTTGGCAAGGGGGCGCGTGAACACTGAAGCTTTCTTT,CASSLARGRVNTEAFF
.,TRBV19,TRBJ1-6,.,TGTGCCAGTAGTATATCACAGTCAAAGGCCTATAATTCACCCCTCCACTTT,CASSISQSKAYNSPLHF
TRBD2,TRBV7-8,TRBJ2-1,.,TGTGCCAGCAGTCTAGGGGTGGCTAGCGGGGGGACTCCTAGCTCCTACAATGAGCAGTTCTTC,CASSLGVASGGTPSSYNEQFF
.,TRBV6-5,TRBJ2-1,.,TGTGCCAGCAGTTACGTTTCAGGGAATGAGCAGTTCTTC,CASSYVSGNEQFF
.,TRBV5-5,TRBJ1-4,once,TGTGCCAGCAGCTTGCAAGGGGCTCTTTTTGAAAAACTGTTTTTT,CASSLQGALFEKLFF
.,TRBV6-6,TRBJ1-4,.,TGTGCCAGCAGGACCCGTACAGAAAGCGAAAAACTGTTTTTT,CASRTRTESEKLFF
.,TRBV6-1,TRBJ2-1,.,TGTGCCAGCAGTGAAGGACCCGTCTACAATGAGCAGTTCTTC,CASSEGPVYNEQFF
.,TRBV5-6,TRBJ2-5,.,TGTGCCAGCAGCTTGTGGACACAAGAGACCCAGTACTTC,CASSLWTQETQYF
.,TRBV6-5,TRBJ2-1,.,TGTGCCAGCGCAGGTTCGGAGGGGTCCTACAATGAGCAGTTCTTC,CASAGSEGSYNEQFF
TRBD1,TRBV25-1,TRBJ2-6,.,TGTGCCACCTCAGGGGGTGGGGCCAACGTCCTGACTTTC,CATSGGGANVLTF
.,TRBV29-1,TRBJ1-1,.,TGCAGCGTTGTACAGGCTGAAGCTTTCTTT,CSVVQAEAFF
.,TRBV5-6,TRBJ1-1,.,TGTGCCAGCAGCTTGCGGCCGAACACTGAAGCTTTCTTT,CASSLRPNTEAFF
.,TRBV25-1,TRBJ2-3,.,TGTGCCAGCAGTGAATATCACCCGGGAACGCAGTATTTT,CASSEYHPGTQYF
.,TRBV29-1,TRBJ1-1,.,TGCAGCGTTGTGGGGCGGGGGGGCACTGAAGCTTTCTTT,CSVVGRGGTEAFF
TRBD1,TRBV9,TRBJ1-1,once,TGTGCCAGCAGCTTCTTACAGGGGCCCTCGAACACTGAAGCTTTCTTT,CASSFLQGPSNTEAFF
.,TRBV27,TRBJ2-5,.,TGTGCCAGCAGTCCTGGAAGGGGGAGGCAAGAGACCCAGTACTTC,CASSPGRGRQETQYF
TRBD1,TRBV7-9,TRBJ2-3,few,TGTGCCAGCAGCCCCGGGACAGGGGCAGATACGCAGTATTTT,CASSPGTGADTQYF
.,TRBV12-5,TRBJ1-2,.,TGTGCTAGTGGTATTGAGAGAGGATCGTACTATGGCTACACCTTC,CASGIERGSYYGYTF
.,TRBV2,TRBJ1-1,.,TGTGCCAGCAAGGACCTTAACACTGAAGCTTTCTTT,CASKDLNTEAFF
.,TRBV10-3,TRBJ1-5,.,TGTGCCATCAGTGCTGGCTTCGATCGGCCCCAGCATTTT,CAISAGFDRPQHF
.,TRBV30,TRBJ1-6,.,TGTGCCTGGAGTCTGGGGGATCCCTATAATTCACCCCTCCACTTT,CAWSLGDPYNSPLHF
.,TRBV7-2,TRBJ1-4,.,TGTGCCAGCAGCCCACAGTCAACTAATGAAAAACTGTTTTTT,CASSPQSTNEKLFF
TRBD1,TRBV27,TRBJ1-1,.,TGTGCCAGCAGTTCGACAGGGTACACTGAAGCTTTCTTT,CASSSTGYTEAFF
.,TRBV7-2,TRBJ2-5,few,TGTGCCAGCAGCCAGGGGCAGGGGGAGACCCAGTACTTC,CASSQGQGETQYF
.,TRBV6-1,TRBJ2-2,.,TGTGCCAGCAGGGAAGGGACCGCGAACACCGGGGAGCTGTTTTTT,CASREGTANTGELFF
.,TRBV10-2,TRBJ2-2,.,TGCGCCAGCAGTGAGATAGGCACCGGGGAGCTGTTTTTT,CASSEIGTGELFF
.,TRBV4-3,TRBJ2-7,.,TGCGCCAGCAGCCAAGAGCGAACCTACGAGCAGTACTTC,CASSQERTYEQYF
TRBD1,TRBV6-1,TRBJ1-2,once,TGTGCCAGCAGTGCTGGTCGAGACAGGGTAGCCAACTATGGCTACACCTTC,CASSAGRDRVANYGYTF
.,TRBV7-9,TRBJ1-4,.,TGTGCCAGCAGCGAAGACGGACGGCCGATTAATGAAAAACTGTTTTTT,CASSEDGRPINEKLFF
TRBD1,TRBV11-2,TRBJ2-5,.,TGTGCCAGCAGCCCAGGGGACAGGGCCGGAGAGACCCAGTACTTC,CASSPGDRAGETQYF
TRBD2,TRBV9,TRBJ2-5,.,TGTGCCAGCAGCGTAGGACTAGGGACTAGTGGTGAGACCCAGTACTTC,CASSVGLGTSGETQYF
TRBD2,TRBV6-1,TRBJ2-1,.,TGTGCCAGCGCAGGGGATCGGACTAGCGGTGAGCAGTTCTTC,CASAGDRTSGEQFF
TRBD1,TRBV5-5,TRBJ2-2,.,TGTGCCAGCAGCGTTGACAGGGGGTTCCCCGGGGAGCTGTTTTTT,CASSVDRGFPGELFF
TRBD2,TRBV4-3,TRBJ2-4,.,TGCGCCAGCAGCCCCGCCTTACCGGGGGGGCGTAAAAACATTCAGTACTTC,CASSPALPGGRKNIQYF
.,TRBV6-1,TRBJ1-4,.,TGTGCCAGCAGTGAACTACGGGGGAAGGGGCGGGAAAAACTGTTTTTT,CASSELRGKGREKLFF
.,TRBV6-1,TRBJ2-5,.,TGTGCCAGCAGTGAACCCACAGGGATAGAGACCCAGTACTTC,CASSEPTGIETQYF
TRBD2,TRBV7-9,TRBJ2-2,.,TGTGCCAGCAGCTTATATAGCGGGGGGGCCGTATCCGGGGAGCTGTTTTTT,CASSLYSGGAVSGELFF
.,TRBV29-1,TRBJ1-2,once,TGCAGCGCCAATACAGGGTTGGGTGGCTACACCTTC,CSANTGLGGYTF
.,TRBV27,TRBJ1-6,.,TGTGCCAGCAGTCCCCGGTTCAATTCACCCCTCCACTTT,CASSPRFNSPLHF
.,TRBV12-2,TRBJ1-5,.,TGTGCAAGTCGCTTATATCGTCGACAGGGACTAAATCAGCCCCAGCATTTT,CASRLYRRQGLNQPQHF
.,TRBV6-6,TRBJ2-2,.,TGTGCCAGCAAGGGAGGCAGCGGGCACGGGGAGCTGTTTTTT,CASKGGSGHGELFF
.,TRBV6-4,TRBJ1-1,.,TGTGCCAGCAGTGAACGCGGGAACACTGAAGCTTTCTTT,CASSERGNTEAFF
TRBD1,TRBV5-4,TRBJ1-1,.,TGTGCCAGCAGCTTGTGGACAGGGCCTAACACTGAAGCTTTCTTT,CASSLWTGPNTEAFF
.,TRBV9,TRBJ2-3,.,TGTGCCAGCAGCCAAGACTACAGGGTGGGCACAGATACGCAGTATTTT,CASSQDYRVGTDTQYF
.,TRBV19,TRBJ1-1,.,TGTGCCAGTAGCCGGGACGGGAGTATGAACACTGAAGCTTTCTTT,CASSRDGSMNTEAFF
.,TRBV10-2,TRBJ1-5,.,TGCGCCAGCAGTGAGGTGACAGTAGGTCAGCCCCAGCATTTT,CASSEVTVGQPQHF
TRBD1,TRBV7-2,TRBJ1-3,.,TGTGCCAGCAGCTCCGGGACAGGCAGTCGATCGGGAGGAAACACCATATATTTT,CASSSGTGSRSGGNTIYF
.,TRBV7-8,TRBJ1-4,.,TGTGCCAGCAGCTTACGGTCCTCCGAGCGGGAAAAACTGTTTTTT,CASSLRSSEREKLFF
.,TRBV5-4,TRBJ1-2,.,TGTGCCAGCAGCCAAGTAACAGGGTCTGACTATGGCTACACCTTC,CASSQVTGSDYGYTF
TRBD2,TRBV5-1,TRBJ2-7,.,TGCGCCAGCAGTCCTGGGACTAGCGGGGGGGGTATATACGAGCAGTACTTC,CASSPGTSGGGIYEQYF
.,TRBV4-3,TRBJ2-2,few,TGCGCCAGCAGCCAAGGGCCGAACACCGGGGAGCTGTTTTTT,CASSQGPNTGELFF
.,TRBV4-1,TRBJ2-5,.,TGCGCCAGCAGCCAAGGAATATTTGGCGGATTCCAAGAGACCCAGTACTTC,CASSQGIFGGFQETQYF
TRBD1,TRBV7-2,TRBJ2-7,.,TGTGCCAGCAGCTCCCTCAGGGGGCTCGAGCAGTACTTC,CASSSLRGLEQYF
TRBD1,TRBV5-1,TRBJ1-2,.,TGCGCCAGCAGTCCCGGGACAGGGGGCGCAGGCTACACCTTC,CASSPGTGGAGYTF
.,TRBV6-1,TRBJ1-4,.,TGTGCCAGCAGTGAGGGGGGAACCCCCGCATTTTGGCGAAAACTGTTTTTT,CASSEGGTPAFWRKLFF